This T cell receptor beta chain comes out of a study of spatial heterogeneity in lung cancer (dated by TCRdb to 2018 to 2020). Describing the broader study: More beta-chain than alpha-chain transcripts were consistently detected, likely reflecting higher beta-chain transcript abundance. At surgery, over 200 tumor regions, 64 matched nontumor lung samples and fewer than 60 PBMC samples were TCR-sequenced for both alpha and beta chains. The study linked features of the TCR repertoire to counts of nonsynonymous mutations, which were determined by whole-exome sequencing of tumor tissue. TCR alpha and beta repertoires were quantitatively compared across multiple tumor regions, matched nontumor lung and blood in non-small cell lung cancer. In the raw uncorrected reads, each unique combination of TCR and UMI appeared more than ten times on average. Broader findings and caveats from the paper: Additional single-cell paired TCR alpha and beta sequencing was considered necessary to confirm, at a functional level, the hypothesis that regional TCRs recognize regional mutations. Ubiquitous expanded tumor TCRs showed up in blood more often at tumor resection than at routine follow-up.

Many counts were recorded for this clonotype. What this receptor recognizes is not known. No qualities accompany the bases; no much larger clone lies one base away. The library came from 5' RACE. The run used a NextSeq 500. In the TCR library protocol, a unique molecular identifier was attached to each TCR cDNA molecule so that PCR and sequencing errors could be corrected. Processing in the source paper ran as follows. TCR identification, UMI-based error correction and CDR3 extraction were performed with Decombinator tools. TCRs above a frequency of 2 per 1,000, corresponding to the top 1% of the tumor frequency distribution, were defined as expanded. Rényi diversity was computed with the R vegan package after subsampling each repertoire 100 times to 5,000 TCRs. To build CDR3 similarity networks, amino acid triplet string-kernel similarity was used, and CDR3s were connected when their pairwise similarity was above 0.82. Clones were called with MiXCR by TCRdb after fastp trimmed the public reads at Q25, and only in-frame beta chains were retained. Identical CDR3 proteins give one entry, which carries the most common genes and DNA. The V and J calls reflect TCRdb's pipeline rather than the authors' work. This sample comprises about 95,000 distinct CDR3 sequences, roughly 9.5% of them detected only once. 6.9% of the sample comes from the top ten.

Interpreted using the paper, the time point label stands for: sample taken at primary tumor resection. TCR sequencing used whole RNA extracted from tumor and nontumor lung tissue, or from cryopreserved PBMC samples, without cell sorting. Donors were some 70 patients with early-stage, untreated non-small cell lung cancer from the lung TRACERx cohort. A patient was chosen for TCR sequencing only when enough RNA was available from at least two tumor regions. Trimming leaves V shorter by 5 bases and J shorter by 0 bases, with the junction holding 7 bases beyond the gene matches. According to the germline V gene, CDR1 reads SGHTA and CDR2 reads FQGNSA. The CDR3 starts with the cysteine, ends with the phenylalanine, and has 16 residues. Just CDR3 DNA is preserved here, 48 bases in frame from base 1.

The material sequenced was PBMCs, taken at surgery. The TCR sequence derives from a male donor with early-stage non-small cell lung cancer. The V gene is TRBV7-2 and the J gene is TRBJ2-1, with 7 bases matching TRBD1. The DNA sequence is TGTGCCAGCAGCCAAGGGGGCGGATACTCCTACAATGAGCAGTTCTTC. This sequence encodes CASSQGGGYSYNEQFF.